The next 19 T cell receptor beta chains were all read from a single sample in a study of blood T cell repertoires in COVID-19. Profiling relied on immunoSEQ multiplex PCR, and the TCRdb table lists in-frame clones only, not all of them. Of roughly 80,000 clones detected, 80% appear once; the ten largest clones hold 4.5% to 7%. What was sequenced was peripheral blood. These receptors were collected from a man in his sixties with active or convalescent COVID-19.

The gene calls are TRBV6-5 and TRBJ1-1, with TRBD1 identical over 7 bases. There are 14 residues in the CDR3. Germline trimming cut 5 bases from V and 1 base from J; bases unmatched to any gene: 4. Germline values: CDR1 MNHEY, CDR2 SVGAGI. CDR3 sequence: CASSQQGSNTEAFF. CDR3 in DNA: TGTGCCAGCAGTCAACAGGGGTCGAACACTGAAGCTTTCTTT.

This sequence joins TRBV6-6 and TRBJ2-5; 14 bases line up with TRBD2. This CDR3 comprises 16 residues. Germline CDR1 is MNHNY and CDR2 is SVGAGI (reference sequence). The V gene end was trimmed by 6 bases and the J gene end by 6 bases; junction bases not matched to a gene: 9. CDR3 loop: CASSRGLAGAGQTQYF. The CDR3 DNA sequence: TGTGCCAGCAGCCGGGGACTAGCGGGGGCCGGGCAGACCCAGTACTTC.

The CDR3 DNA reads as TGCGCCAGCAGCCAAGAGGGGCGGGGGCTAGTCTATGGCTACACCTTC. Its translation: CASSQEGRGLVYGYTF. J is TRBJ1-2 and V is TRBV4-3, with D possibly TRBD1 on 6 matching bases. The germline gives CDR1 LGHNA, CDR2 YSLEER. Trimming removed 0 bases from V and 4 bases from J, with 15 bases in between. CDR3 length: 16 residues.

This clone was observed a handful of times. The CDR3 sequence is CASSEALNSPLHF. DNA of the CDR3: TGTGCCAGCAGTGAAGCACTAAATTCACCCCTCCACTTT. The chain carries TRBV2 and TRBJ1-6; D gene unclear. Per the germline V gene, CDR1 is SNHLY and CDR2 is FYNNEI. V shed 0 bases and J shed 7 bases, with 4 bases lying between them. The CDR3 contains 13 residues.

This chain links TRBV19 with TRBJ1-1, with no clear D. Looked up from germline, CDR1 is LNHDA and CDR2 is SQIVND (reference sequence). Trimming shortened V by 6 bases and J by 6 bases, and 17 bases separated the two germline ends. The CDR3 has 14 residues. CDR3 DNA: TGTGCCAGTAGGAACGAGGGTGGAAAGTCTGAAGCTTTCTTT. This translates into CASRNEGGKSEAFF.

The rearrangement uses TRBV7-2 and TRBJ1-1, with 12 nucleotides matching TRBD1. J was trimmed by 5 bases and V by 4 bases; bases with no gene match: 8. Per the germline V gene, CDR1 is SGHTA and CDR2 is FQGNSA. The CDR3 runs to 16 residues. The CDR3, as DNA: TGTGCCAGCAGCTCCGGGACAGGGGGCAGGAGGACTGAAGCTTTCTTT. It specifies CASSSGTGGRRTEAFF.

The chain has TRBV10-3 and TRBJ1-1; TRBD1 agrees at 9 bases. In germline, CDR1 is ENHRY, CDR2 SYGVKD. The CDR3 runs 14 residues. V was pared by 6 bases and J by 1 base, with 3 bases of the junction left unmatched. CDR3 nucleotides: TGTGCCATCAGGGAGGACAGGGGGAACACTGAAGCTTTCTTT. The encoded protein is CAIREDRGNTEAFF.

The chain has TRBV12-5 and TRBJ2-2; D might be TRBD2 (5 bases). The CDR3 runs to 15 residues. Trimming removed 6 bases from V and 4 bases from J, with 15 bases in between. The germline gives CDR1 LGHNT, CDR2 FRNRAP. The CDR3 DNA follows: TGTGCTAGTGGCCGCGACTATATAGGCACCGGGGAGCTGTTTTTT. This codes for CASGRDYIGTGELFF.

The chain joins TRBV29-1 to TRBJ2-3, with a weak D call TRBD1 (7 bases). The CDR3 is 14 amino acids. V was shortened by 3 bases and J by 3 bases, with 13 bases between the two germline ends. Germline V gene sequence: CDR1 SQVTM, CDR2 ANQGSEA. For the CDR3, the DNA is TGCAGCGTTGACTCAGGGGGGTTAACAGATACGCAGTATTTT. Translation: CSVDSGGLTDTQYF.

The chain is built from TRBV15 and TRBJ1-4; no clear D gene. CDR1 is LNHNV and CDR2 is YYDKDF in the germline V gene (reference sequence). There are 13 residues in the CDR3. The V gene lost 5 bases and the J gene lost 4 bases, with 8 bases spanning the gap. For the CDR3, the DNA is TGTGCCACCAGCGAGAAGCTTAATGAAAAACTGTTTTTT. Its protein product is CATSEKLNEKLFF. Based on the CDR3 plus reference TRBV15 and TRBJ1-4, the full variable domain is DAMVIQNPRYQVTQFGKPVTLSCSQTLNHNVMYWYQQKSSQAPKLLFHYYDKDFNNEADTPDNFQSRRPNTSFCFLDIRSPGLGDTAMYLCATSEKLNEKLFFGSGTQLSVL.

The CDR3 DNA follows: TGTGCCAGCAGCTTCGGGGAGGCCGGGGAGCTGTTTTTT. It encodes CASSFGEAGELFF. The V gene is TRBV11-2, the J gene TRBJ2-2, with D perhaps TRBD2 (6 bases). Trimming stripped 3 bases from V and 6 bases from J, with 8 bases between. The CDR3 length is 13 residues. Germline CDR1 and CDR2: SGHAT and FQNNGV.

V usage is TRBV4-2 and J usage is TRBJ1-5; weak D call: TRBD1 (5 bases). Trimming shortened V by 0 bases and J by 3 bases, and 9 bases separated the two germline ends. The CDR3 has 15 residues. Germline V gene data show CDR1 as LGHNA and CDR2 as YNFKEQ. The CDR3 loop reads CASSQDTGINQPQHF. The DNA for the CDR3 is TGTGCCAGCAGCCAAGACACAGGTATCAATCAGCCCCAGCATTTT.

The CDR3 DNA reads TGCAGCGCTGGGGACAGGGGCGCCGGAGGCTACACCTTC. Amino acid sequence: CSAGDRGAGGYTF. The chain is built from TRBV29-1 and TRBJ1-2; 10 bases line up with TRBD1. Germline V gives CDR1 SQVTM, CDR2 ANQGSEA. This CDR3 has 13 amino acids. The V segment lost 7 bases and the J segment 8 bases; nucleotides outside the gene matches: 10.

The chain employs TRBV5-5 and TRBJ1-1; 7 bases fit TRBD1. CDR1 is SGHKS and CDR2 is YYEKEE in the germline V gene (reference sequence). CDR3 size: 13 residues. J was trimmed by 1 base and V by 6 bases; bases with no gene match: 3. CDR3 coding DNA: TGTGCCAGCATAAACAGGGGGAACACTGAAGCTTTCTTT. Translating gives CASINRGNTEAFF.

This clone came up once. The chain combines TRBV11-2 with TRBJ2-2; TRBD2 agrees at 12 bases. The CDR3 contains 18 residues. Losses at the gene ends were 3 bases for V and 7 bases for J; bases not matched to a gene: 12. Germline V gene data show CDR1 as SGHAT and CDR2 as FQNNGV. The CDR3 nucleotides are TGTGCCAGCAGCTTGTCCCTCACTAGCGGGGGGAGGGGCGGGGAGCTGTTTTTT. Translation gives CASSLSLTSGGRGGELFF.

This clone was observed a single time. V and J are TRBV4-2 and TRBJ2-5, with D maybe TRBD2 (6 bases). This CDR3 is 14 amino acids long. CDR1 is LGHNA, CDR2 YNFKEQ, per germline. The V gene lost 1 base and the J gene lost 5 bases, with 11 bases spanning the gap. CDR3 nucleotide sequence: TGTGCCAGCAGCCAAGCGGGGGTCGGTGAGACCCAGTACTTC. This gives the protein CASSQAGVGETQYF.

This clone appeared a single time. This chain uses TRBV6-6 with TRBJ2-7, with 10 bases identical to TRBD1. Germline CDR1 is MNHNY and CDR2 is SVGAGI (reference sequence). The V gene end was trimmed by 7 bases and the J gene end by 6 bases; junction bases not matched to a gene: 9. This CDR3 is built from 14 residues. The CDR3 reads CASTIRDRGSEQYF. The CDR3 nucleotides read TGTGCCAGCACCATCCGGGACAGGGGTAGCGAGCAGTACTTC.

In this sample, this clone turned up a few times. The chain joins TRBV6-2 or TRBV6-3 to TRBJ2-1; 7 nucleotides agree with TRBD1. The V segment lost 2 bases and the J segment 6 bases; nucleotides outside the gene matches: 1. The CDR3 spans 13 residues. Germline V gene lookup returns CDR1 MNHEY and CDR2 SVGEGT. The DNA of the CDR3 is TGTGCCAGCAGTTACGGACAGGTCAATGAGCAGTTCTTC. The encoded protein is CASSYGQVNEQFF.

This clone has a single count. The DNA of the CDR3 is TGTGCCAGCAGTTTAGGAGCGCGCTATGGCTACACCTTC. Protein sequence: CASSLGARYGYTF. The rearrangement joins TRBV12-3 or TRBV12-4 to TRBJ1-2; no clear D. This CDR3 is built from 13 residues. V gave up 1 base and J gave up 4 bases, with 7 bases separating them.